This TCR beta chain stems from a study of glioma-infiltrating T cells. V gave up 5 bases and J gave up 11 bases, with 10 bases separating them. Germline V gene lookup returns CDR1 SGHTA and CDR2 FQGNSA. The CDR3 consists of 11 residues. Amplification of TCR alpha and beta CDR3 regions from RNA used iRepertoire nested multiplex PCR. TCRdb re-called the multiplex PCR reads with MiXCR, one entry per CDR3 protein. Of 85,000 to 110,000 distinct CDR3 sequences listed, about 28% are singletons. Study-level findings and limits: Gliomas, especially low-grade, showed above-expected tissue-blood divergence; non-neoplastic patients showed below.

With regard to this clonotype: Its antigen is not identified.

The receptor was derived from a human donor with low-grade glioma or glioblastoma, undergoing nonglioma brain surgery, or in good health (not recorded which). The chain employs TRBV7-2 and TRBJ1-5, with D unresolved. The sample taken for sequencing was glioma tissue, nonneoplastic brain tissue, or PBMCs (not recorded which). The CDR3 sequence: CASSNTKTQHF. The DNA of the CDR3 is TGTGCCAGCAGCAATACGAAGACCCAGCATTTT.